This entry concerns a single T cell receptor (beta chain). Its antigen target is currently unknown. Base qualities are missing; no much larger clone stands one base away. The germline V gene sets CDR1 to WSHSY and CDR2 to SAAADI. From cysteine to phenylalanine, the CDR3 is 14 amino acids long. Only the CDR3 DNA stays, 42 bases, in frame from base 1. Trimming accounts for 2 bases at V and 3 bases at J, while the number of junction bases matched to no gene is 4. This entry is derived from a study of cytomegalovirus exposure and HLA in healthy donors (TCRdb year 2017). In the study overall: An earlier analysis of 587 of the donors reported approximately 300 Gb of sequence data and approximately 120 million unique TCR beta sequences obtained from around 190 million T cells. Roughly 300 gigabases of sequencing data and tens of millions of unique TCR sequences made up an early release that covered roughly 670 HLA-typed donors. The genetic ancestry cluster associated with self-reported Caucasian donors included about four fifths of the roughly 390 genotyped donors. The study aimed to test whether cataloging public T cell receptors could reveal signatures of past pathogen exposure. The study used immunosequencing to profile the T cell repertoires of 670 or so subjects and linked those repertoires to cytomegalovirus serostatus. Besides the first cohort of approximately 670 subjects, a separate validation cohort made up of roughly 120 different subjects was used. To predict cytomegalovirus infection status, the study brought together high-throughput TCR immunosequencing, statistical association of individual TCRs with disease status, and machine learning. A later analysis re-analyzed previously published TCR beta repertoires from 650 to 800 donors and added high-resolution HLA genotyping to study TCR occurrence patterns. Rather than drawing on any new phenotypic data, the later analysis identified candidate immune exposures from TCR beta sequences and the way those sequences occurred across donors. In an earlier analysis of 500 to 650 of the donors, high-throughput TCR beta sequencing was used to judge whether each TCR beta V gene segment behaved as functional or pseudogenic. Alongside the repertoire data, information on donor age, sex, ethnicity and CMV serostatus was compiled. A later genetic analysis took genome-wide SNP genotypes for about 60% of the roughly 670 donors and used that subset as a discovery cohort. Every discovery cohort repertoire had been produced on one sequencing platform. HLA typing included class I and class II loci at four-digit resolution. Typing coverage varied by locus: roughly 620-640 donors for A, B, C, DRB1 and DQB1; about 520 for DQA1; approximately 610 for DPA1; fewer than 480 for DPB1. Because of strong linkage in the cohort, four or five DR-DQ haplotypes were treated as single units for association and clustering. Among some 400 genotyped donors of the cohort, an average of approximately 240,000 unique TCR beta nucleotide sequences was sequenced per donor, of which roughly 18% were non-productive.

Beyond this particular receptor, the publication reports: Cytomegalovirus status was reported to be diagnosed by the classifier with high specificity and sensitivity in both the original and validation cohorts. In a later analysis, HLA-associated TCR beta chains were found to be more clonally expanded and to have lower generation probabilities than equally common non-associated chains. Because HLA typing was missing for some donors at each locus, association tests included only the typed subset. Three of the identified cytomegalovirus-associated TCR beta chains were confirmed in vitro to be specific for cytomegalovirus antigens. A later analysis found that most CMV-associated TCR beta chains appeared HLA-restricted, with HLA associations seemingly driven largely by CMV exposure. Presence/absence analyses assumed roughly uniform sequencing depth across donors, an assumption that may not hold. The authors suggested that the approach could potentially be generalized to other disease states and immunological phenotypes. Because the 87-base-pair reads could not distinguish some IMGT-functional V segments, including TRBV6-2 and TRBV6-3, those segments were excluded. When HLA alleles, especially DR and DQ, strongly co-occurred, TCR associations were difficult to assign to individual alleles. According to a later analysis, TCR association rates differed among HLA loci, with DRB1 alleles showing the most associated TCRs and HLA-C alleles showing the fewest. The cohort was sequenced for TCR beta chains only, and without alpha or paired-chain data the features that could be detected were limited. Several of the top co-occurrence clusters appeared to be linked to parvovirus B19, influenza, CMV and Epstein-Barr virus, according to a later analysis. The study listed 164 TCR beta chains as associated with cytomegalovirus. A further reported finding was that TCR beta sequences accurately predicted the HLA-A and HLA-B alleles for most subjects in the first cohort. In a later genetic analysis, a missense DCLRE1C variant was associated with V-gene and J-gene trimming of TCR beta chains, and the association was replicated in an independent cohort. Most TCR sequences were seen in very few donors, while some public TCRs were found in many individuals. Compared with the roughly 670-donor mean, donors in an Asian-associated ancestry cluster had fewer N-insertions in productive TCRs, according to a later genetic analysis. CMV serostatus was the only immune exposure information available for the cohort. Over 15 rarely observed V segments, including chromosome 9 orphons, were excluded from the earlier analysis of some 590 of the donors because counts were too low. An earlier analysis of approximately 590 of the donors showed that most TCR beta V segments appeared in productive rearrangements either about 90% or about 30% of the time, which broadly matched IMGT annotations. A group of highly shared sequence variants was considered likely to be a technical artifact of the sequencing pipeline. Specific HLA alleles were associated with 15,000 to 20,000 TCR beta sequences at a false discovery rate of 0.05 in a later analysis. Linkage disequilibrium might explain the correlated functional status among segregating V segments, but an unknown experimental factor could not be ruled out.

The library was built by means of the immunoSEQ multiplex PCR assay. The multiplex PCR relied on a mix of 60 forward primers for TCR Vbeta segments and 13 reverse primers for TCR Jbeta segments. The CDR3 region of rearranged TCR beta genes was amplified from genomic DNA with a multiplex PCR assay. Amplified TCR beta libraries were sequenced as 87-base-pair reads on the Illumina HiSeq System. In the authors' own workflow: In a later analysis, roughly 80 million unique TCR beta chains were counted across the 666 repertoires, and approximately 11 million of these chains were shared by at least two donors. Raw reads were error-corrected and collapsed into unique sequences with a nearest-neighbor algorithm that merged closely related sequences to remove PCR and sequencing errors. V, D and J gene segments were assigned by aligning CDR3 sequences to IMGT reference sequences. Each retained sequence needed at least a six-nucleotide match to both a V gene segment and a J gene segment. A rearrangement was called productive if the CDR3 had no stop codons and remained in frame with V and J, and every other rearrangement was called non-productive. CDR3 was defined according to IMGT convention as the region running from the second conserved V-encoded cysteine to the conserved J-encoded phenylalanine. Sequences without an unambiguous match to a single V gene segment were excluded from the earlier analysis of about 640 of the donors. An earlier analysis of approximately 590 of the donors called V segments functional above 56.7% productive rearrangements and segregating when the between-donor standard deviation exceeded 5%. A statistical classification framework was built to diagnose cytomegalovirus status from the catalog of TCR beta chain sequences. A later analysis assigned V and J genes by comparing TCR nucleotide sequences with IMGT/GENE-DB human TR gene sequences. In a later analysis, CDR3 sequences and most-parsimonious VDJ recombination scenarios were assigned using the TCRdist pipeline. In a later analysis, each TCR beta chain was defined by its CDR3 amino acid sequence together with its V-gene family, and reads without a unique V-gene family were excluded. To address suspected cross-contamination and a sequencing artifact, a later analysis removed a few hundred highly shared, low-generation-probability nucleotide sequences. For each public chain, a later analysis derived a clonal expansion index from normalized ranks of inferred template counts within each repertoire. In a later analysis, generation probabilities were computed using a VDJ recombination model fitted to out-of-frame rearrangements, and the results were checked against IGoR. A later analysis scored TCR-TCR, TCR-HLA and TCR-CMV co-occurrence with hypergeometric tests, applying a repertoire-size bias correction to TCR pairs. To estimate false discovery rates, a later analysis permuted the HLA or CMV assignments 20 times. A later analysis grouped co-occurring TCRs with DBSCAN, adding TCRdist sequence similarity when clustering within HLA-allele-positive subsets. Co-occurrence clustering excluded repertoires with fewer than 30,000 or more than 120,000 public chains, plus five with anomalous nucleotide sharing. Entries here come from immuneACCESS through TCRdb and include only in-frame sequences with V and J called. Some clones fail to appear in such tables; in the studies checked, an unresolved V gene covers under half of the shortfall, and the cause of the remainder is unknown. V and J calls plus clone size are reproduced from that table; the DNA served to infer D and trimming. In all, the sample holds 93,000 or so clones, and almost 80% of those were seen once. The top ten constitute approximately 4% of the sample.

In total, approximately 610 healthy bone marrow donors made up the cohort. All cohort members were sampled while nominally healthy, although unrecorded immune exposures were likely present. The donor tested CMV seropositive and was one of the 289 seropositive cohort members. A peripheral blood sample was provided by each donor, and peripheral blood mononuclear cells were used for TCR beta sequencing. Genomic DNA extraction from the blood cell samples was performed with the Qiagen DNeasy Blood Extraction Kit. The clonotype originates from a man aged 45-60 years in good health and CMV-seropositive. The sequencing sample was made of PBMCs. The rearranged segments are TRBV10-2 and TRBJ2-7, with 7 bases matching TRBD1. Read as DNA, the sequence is TGCGCCAGCAGTGAGGCTGGACAGGACTACGAGCAGTACTTC. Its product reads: CASSEAGQDYEQYF.